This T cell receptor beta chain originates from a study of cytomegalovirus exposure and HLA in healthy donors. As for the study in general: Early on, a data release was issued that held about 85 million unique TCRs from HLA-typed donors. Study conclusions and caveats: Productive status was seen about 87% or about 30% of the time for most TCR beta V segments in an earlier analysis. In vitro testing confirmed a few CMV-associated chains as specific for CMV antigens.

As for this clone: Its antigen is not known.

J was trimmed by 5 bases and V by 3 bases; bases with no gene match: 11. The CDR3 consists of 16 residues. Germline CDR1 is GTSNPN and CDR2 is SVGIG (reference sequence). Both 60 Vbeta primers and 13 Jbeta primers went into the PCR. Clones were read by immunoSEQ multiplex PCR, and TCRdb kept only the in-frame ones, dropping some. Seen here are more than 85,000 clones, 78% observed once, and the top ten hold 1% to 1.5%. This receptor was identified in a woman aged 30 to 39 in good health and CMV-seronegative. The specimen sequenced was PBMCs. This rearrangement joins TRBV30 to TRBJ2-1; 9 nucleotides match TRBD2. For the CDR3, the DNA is TGTGCCTGGAGCTCGGACACTAGCGGGTTTCACAATGAGCAGTTCTTC. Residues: CAWSSDTSGFHNEQFF.